The entry that follows covers one TCR beta chain sequence. Its antigen is unidentified. This entry is derived from a study of a mutant IDH1 vaccine in newly diagnosed glioma. The germline V gene has CDR1 MNHEY and CDR2 SMNVEV (reference sequence). Trimming cost V 6 bases and J 3 bases; bases outside gene matches: 8. The CDR3 totals 17 residues. Method: immunoSEQ multiplex PCR; TCRdb's copy keeps in-frame clones and lacks some. The repertoire holds roughly 130,000 clones, with roughly 75% as singletons. Described time point: week 11, during vaccination. Vaccination comprised doses that each held 300 ug of mutant IDH1 20-mer peptide, plus topical imiquimod.

Specimen: PBMCs, collected from a glioma patient whose treatment included an IDH1 peptide vaccine. The sequence came from a man aged 35 to 55 with glioma. The J gene is TRBJ2-2, the V gene TRBV27; 12 bases line up with TRBD2. CDR3 coding DNA: TGTGCCAGCAGCAAGACTAGCGGGAGTATGTACACCGGGGAGCTGTTTTTT. This encodes CASSKTSGSMYTGELFF.